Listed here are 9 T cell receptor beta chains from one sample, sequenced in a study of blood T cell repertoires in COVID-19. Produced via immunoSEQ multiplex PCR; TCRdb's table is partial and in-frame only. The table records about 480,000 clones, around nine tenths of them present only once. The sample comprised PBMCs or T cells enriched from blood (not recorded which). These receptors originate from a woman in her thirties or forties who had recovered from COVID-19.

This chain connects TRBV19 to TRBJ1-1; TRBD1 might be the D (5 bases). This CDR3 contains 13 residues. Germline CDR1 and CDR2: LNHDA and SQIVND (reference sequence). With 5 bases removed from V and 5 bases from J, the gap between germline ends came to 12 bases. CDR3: CASSLGTGTEAFF. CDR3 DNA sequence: TGTGCCAGTAGTCTAGGGACGGGGACTGAAGCTTTCTTT. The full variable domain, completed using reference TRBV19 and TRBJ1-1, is DGGITQSPKYLFRKEGQNVTLSCEQNLNHDAMYWYRQDPGQGLRLIYYSQIVNDFQKGDIAEGYSVSREKKESFPLTVTSAQKNPTAFYLCASSLGTGTEAFFGQGTRLTVV.

The CDR3 DNA reads TGTGCCAGTAGTATAGGGGCAGCTGCTAACTATGGCTACACCTTC. It specifies CASSIGAAANYGYTF. The chain joins TRBV19 to TRBJ1-2; D is unclear. This CDR3 has 15 amino acids. CDR1 and CDR2 from the germline V gene are LNHDA and SQIVND (reference sequence). Trimming cost V 1 base and J 0 bases, with 9 bases left between them.

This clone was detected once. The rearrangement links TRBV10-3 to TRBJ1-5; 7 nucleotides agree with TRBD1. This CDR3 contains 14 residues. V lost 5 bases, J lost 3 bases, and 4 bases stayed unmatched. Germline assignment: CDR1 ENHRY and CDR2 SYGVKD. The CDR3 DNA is TGTGCCATCAGTCGGGACAGCCACAATCAGCCCCAGCATTTT. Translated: CAISRDSHNQPQHF.

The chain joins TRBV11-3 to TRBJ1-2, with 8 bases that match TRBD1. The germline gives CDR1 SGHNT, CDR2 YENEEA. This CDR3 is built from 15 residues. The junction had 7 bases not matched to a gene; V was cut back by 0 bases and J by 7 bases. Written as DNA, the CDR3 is TGTGCCAGCAGCTTAGAGGCCAGGGACAGGTTTGGCTACACCTTC. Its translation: CASSLEARDRFGYTF.

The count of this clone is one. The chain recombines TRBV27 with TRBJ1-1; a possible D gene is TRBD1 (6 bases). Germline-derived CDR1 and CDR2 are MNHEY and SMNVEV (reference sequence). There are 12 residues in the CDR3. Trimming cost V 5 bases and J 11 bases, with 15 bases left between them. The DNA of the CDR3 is TGTGCCAGCAGTAAAGCAGGGGCAGGGGCTTTCTTT. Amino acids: CASSKAGAGAFF.

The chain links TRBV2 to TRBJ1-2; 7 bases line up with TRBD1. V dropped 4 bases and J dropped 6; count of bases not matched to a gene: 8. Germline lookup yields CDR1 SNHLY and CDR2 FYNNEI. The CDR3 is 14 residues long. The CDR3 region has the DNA TGTGCCAGCAGTGTTACCCCGGGACAGCATGGCTACACCTTC. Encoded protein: CASSVTPGQHGYTF.

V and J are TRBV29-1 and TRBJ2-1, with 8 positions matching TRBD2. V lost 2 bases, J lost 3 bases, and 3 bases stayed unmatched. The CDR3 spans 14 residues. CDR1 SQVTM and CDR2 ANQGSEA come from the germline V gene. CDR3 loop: CSVEQLAVYNEQFF. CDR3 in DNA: TGCAGCGTTGAACAACTAGCGGTCTACAATGAGCAGTTCTTC.

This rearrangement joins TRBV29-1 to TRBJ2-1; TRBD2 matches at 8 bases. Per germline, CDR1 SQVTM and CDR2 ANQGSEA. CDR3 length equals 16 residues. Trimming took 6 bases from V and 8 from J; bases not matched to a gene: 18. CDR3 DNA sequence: TGCAGCGTCTTACCCATTCCGGGACTAGAAAAAGATGAGCAGTTCTTC. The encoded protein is CSVLPIPGLEKDEQFF.

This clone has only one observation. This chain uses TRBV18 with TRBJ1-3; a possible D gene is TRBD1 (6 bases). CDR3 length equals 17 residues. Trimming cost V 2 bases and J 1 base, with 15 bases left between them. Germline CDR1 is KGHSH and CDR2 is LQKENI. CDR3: CASSPAGQTSSGNTIYF. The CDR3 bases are TGTGCCAGCTCACCAGCCGGACAGACGTCGTCTGGAAACACCATATATTTT.